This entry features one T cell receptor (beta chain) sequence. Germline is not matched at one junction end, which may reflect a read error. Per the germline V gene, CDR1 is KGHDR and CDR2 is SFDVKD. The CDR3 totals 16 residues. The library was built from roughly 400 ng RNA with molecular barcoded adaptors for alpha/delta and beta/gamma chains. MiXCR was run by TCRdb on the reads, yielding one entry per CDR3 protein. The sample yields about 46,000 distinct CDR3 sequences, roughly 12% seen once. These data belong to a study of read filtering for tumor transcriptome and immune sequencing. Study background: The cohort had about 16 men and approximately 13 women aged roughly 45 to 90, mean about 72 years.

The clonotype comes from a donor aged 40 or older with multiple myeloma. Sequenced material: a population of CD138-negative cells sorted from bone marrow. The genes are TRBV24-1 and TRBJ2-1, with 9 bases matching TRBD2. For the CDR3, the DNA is TGTGCCGCCAGCGATGTTAGCGGGAGCGAGGGCAATGAGCAGTTCTTC. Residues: CAASDVSGSEGNEQFF.